One T cell receptor (beta chain) is described in this entry. The data belong to a study of T cell changes during pregnancy in multiple sclerosis. Germline values: CDR1 SGHTA, CDR2 FQGTGA. There are 14 residues in the CDR3. Trimming pared 6 bases from V and 7 bases from J, leaving 16 bases between. Profiling relied on immunoSEQ multiplex PCR, and the TCRdb table lists in-frame clones only, not all of them. This repertoire shows approximately 52,000 clones, roughly 90% found once; its top ten account for 0.45% to 0.6%. The receptor comes from a female donor with multiple sclerosis, enrolled in a pregnancy study. Source: CD4+ T cells from peripheral blood mononuclear cells, taken after pregnancy. The chain employs TRBV7-3 and TRBJ2-1; the D gene is possibly TRBD2 (5 bases). The CDR3 loop is CASSHTTGSNEQFF. As DNA, the CDR3 is TGTGCCAGCAGTCACACGACGGGGTCAAATGAGCAGTTCTTC.